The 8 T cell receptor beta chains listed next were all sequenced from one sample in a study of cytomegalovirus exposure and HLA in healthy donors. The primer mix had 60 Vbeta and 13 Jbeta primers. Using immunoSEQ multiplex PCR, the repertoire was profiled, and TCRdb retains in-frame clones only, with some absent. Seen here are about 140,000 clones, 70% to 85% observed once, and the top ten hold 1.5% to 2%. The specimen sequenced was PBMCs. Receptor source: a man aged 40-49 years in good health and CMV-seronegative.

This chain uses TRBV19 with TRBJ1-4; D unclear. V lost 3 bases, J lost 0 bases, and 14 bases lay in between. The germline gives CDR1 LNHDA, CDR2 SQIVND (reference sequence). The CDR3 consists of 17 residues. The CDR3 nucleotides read TGTGCCAGTAGTATCCCCGTACACAAGTCAACTAATGAAAAACTGTTTTTT. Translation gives CASSIPVHKSTNEKLFF.

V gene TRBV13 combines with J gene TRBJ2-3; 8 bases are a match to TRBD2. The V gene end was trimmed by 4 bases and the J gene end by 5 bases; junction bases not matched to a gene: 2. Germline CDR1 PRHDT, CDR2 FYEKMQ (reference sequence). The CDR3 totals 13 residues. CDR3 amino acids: CASSYSGEDTQYF. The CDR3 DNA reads TGTGCCAGCAGCTATAGCGGGGAAGATACGCAGTATTTT.

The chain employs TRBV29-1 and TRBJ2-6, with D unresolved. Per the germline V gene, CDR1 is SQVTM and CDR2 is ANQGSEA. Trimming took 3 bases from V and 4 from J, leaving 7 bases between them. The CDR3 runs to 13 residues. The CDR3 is CSVEPGGANVLTF. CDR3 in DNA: TGCAGCGTTGAGCCAGGAGGGGCCAACGTCCTGACTTTC.

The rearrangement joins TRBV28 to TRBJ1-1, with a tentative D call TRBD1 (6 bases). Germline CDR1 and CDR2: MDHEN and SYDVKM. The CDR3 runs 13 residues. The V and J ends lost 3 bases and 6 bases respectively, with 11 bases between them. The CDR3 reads CASSLRGPPEAFF. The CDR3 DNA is TGTGCCAGCAGTTTGCGGGGGCCCCCTGAAGCTTTCTTT.

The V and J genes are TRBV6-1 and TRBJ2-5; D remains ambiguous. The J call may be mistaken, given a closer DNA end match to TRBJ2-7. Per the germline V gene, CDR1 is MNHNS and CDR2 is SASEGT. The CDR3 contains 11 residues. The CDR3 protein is CASSAPYEQYF. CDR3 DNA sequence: TGTGCCAGCAGTGCCCCATACGAGCAGTACTTC.

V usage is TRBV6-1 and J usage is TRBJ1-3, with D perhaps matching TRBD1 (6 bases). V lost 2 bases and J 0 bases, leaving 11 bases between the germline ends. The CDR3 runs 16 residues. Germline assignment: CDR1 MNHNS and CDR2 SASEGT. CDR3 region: CASSELGGASGNTIYF. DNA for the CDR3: TGTGCCAGCAGTGAACTGGGGGGGGCCTCTGGAAACACCATATATTTT.

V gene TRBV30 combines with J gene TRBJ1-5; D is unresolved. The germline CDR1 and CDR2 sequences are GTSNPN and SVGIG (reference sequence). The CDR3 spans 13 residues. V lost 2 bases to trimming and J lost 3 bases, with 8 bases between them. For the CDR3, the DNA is TGTGCCTGGAGTAGGCAGGCCAATCAGCCCCAGCATTTT. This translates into CAWSRQANQPQHF.

CDR3 protein: CASGLGTPGNTIYF. CDR3 bases: TGTGCTAGTGGGCTGGGGACACCTGGAAACACCATATATTTT. The gene calls are TRBV12-5 and TRBJ1-3; weak D call: TRBD1 (6 bases). Germline loops: CDR1 LGHNT, CDR2 FRNRAP. This CDR3 is built from 14 residues. With 6 bases removed from V and 2 bases from J, the gap between germline ends came to 11 bases.